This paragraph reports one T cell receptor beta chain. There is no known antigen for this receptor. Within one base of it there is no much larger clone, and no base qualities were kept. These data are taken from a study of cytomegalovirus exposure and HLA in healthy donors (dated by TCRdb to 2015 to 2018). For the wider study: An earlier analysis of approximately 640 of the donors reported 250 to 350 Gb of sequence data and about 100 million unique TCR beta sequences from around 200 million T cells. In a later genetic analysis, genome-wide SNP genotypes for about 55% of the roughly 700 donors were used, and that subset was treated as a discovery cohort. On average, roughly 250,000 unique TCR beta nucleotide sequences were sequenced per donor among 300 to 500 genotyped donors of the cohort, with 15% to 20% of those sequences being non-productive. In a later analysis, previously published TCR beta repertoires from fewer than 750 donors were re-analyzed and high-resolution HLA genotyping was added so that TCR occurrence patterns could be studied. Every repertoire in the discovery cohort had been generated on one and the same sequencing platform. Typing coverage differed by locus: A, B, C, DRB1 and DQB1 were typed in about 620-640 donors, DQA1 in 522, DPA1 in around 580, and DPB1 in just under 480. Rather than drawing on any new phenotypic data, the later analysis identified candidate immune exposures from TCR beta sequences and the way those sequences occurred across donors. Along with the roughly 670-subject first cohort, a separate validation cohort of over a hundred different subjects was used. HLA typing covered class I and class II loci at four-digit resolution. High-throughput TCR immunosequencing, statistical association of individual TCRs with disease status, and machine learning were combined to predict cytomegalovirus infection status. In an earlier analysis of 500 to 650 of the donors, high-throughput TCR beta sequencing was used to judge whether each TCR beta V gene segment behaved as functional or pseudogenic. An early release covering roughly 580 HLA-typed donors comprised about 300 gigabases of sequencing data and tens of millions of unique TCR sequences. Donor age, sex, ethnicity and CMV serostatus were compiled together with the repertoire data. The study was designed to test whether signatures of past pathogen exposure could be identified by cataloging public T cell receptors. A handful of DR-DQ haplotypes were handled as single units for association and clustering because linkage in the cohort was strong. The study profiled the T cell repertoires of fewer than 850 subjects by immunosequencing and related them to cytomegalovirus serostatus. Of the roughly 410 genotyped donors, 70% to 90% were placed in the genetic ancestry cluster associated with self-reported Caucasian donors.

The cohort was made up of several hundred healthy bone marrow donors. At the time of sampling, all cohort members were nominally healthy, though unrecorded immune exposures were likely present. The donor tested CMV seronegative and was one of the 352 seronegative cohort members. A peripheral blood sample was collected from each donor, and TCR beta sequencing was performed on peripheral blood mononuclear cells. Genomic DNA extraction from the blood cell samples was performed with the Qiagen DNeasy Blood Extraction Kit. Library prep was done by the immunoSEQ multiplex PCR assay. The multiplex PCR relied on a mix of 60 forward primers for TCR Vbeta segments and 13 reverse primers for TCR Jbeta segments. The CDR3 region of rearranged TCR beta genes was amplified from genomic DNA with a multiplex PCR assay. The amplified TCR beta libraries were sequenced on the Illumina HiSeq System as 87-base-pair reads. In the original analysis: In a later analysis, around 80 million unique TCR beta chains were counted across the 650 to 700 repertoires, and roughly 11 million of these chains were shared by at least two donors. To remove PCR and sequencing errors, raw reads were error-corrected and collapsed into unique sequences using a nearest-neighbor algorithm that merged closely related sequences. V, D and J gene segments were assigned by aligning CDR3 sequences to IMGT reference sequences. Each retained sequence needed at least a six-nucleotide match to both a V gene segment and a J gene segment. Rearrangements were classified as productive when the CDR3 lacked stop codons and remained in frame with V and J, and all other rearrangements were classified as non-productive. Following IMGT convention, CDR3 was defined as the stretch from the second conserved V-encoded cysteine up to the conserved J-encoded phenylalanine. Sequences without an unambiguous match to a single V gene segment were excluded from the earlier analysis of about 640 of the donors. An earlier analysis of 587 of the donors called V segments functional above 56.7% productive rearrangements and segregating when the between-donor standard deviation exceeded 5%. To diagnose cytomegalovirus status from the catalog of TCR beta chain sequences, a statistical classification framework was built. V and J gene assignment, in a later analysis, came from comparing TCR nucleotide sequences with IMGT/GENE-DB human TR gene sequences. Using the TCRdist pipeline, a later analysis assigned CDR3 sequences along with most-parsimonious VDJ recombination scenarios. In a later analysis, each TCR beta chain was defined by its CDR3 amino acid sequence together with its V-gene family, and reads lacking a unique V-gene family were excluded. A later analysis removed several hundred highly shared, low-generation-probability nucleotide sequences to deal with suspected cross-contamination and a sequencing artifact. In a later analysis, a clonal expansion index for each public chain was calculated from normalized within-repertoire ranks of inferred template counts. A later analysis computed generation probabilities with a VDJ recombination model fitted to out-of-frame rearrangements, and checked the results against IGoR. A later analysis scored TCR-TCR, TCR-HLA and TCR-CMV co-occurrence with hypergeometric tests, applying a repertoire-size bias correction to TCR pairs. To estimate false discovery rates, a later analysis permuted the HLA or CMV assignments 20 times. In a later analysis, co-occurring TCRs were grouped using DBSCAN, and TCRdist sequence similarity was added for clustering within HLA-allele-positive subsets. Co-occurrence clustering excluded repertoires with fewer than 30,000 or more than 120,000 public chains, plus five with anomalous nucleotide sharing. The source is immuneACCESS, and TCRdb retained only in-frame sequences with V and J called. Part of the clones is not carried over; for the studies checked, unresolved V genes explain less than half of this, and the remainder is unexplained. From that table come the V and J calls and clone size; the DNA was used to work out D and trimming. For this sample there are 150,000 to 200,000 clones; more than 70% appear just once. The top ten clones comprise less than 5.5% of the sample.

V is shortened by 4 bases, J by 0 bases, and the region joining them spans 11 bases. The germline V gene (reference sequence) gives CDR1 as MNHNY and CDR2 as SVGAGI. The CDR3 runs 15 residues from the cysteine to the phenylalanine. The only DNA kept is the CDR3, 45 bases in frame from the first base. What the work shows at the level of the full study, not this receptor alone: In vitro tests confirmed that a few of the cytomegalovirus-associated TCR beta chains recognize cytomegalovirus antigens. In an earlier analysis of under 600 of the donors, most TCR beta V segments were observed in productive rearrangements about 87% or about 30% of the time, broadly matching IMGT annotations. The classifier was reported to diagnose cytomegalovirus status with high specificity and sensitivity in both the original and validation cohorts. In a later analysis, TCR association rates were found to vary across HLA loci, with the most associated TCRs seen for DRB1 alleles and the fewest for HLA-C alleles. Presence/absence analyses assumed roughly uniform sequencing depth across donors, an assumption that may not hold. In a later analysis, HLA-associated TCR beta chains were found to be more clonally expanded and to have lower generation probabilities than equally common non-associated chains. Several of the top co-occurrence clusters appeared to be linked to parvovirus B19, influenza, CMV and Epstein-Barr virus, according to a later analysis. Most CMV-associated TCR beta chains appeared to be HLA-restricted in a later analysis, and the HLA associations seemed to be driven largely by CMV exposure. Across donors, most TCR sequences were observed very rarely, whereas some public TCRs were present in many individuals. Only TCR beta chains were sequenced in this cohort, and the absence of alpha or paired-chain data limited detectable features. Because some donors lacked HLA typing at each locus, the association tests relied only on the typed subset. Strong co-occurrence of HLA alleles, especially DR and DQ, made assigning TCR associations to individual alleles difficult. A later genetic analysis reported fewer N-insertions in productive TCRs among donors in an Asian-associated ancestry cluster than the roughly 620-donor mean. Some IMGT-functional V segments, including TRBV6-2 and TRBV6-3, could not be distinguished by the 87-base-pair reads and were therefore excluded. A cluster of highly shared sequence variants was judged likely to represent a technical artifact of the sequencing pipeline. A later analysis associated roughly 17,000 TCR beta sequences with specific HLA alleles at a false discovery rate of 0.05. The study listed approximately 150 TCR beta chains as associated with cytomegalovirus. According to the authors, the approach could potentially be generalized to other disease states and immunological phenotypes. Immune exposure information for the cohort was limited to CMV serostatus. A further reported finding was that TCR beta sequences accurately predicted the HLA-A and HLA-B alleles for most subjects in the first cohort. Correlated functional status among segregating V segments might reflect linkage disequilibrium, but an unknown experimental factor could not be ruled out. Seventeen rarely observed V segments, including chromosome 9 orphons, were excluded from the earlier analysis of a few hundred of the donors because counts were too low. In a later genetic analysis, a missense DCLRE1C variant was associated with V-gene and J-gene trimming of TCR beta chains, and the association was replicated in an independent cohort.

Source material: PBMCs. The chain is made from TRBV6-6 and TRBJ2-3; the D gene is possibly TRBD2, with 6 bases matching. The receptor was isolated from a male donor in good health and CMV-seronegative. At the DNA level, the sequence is TGTGCCAGCAGTTGGCGGGGAACTAGCACAGATACGCAGTATTTT. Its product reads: CASSWRGTSTDTQYF.